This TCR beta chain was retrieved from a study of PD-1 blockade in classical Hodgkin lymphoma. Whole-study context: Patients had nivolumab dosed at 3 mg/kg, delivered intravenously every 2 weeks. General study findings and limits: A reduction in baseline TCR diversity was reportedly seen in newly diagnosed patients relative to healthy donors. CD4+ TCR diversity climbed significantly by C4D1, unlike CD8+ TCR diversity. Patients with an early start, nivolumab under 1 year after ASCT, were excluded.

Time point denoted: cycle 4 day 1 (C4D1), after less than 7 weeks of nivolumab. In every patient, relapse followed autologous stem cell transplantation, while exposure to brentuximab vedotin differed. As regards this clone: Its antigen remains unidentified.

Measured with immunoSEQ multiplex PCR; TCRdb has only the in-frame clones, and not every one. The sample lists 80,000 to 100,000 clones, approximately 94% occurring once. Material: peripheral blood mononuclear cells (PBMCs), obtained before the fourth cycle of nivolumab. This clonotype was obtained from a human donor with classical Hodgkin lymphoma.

The CDR3 DNA reads as TGTGCCTGGACAGGGAATAGGTACGAGCAGTACTTC. Protein: CAWTGNRYEQYF. The rearrangement uses TRBV30 and TRBJ2-7; possibly TRBD1 for D (5 bases). V lost 4 bases, J lost 4 bases, and 11 bases lay in between. This CDR3 is built from 12 residues. CDR1 GTSNPN and CDR2 SVGIG come from the germline V gene (reference sequence).